The rows below give T cell receptor beta chains drawn from one sample of a study of T cell clusters in autoimmune cytopenias. TCRdb reprocessed the multiplex PCR reads, keeping one entry per CDR3 protein, no DNA. This sample's clone table lists fewer than 5,000 distinct CDR3 sequences. Another study also made use of these data, one on T cell repertoires in aging, cancer and after chemotherapy.

The sample consisted of peripheral blood. All receptors come from a human donor in good health. Each CDR3 is given with its conserved first and last residue. Fields, in order: CDR3 protein, clone size, V gene, CDR3 length, J gene. Size is omitted from some rows. Given values are once, few, many or a class for expanded clones.

CDR3 protein: CATSDWRLAGGEGEQFF
clone size: medium-sized
V gene: TRBV24-1
CDR3 length: 17
J gene: TRBJ2-1

CDR3 protein: CATSESSGTNQPQHF
clone size: NA
V gene: TRBV6-6
CDR3 length: 15
J gene: TRBJ1-5

CDR3 protein: CASSMRQGLNQPQHF
clone size: medium-sized
V gene: TRBV19
CDR3 length: 15
J gene: TRBJ1-5

CDR3 protein: CASRVLAGDTDTQYF
clone size: medium-sized
V gene: TRBV6-5
CDR3 length: 15
J gene: TRBJ2-3

CDR3 protein: CASSYEGADTEAFF
clone size: medium-sized
V gene: TRBV6-5
CDR3 length: 14
J gene: TRBJ1-1

CDR3 protein: CASSPQTPGQGTYGYTF
clone size: medium-sized
V gene: TRBV18
CDR3 length: 17
J gene: TRBJ1-2

CDR3 protein: CASSPLERGKGSPLHF
clone size: NA
V gene: TRBV7-6
CDR3 length: 16
J gene: TRBJ1-6

CDR3 protein: CASSPAGTGYYEQYF
clone size: medium-sized
V gene: TRBV18
CDR3 length: 15
J gene: TRBJ2-7

CDR3 protein: CASSTGVNSPLHF
clone size: medium-sized
V gene: TRBV19
CDR3 length: 13
J gene: TRBJ1-6

CDR3 protein: CASSSQGIEAFF
clone size: medium-sized
V gene: TRBV13
CDR3 length: 12
J gene: TRBJ1-1

CDR3 protein: CASSLAREGKLFF
clone size: medium-sized
V gene: TRBV7-6
CDR3 length: 13
J gene: TRBJ1-4

CDR3 protein: CASSNRLSGGEQFF
clone size: medium-sized
V gene: TRBV19
CDR3 length: 14
J gene: TRBJ2-1

CDR3 protein: CASTWGDYGYTF
clone size: medium-sized
V gene: TRBV6-6
CDR3 length: 12
J gene: TRBJ1-2

CDR3 protein: CASSDGTGGTGELFF
clone size: medium-sized
V gene: TRBV6-4
CDR3 length: 15
J gene: TRBJ2-2

CDR3 protein: CASRGQGRDEQFF
clone size: medium-sized
V gene: TRBV6-5
CDR3 length: 13
J gene: TRBJ2-1

CDR3 protein: CASSEPGPLNEQFF
clone size: medium-sized
V gene: TRBV6-1
CDR3 length: 14
J gene: TRBJ2-1

CDR3 protein: CASSLGTGSNEQYF
clone size: NA
V gene: TRBV5-1
CDR3 length: 14
J gene: TRBJ2-7

CDR3 protein: CASSYQGAYEQYF
clone size: medium-sized
V gene: TRBV6-5
CDR3 length: 13
J gene: TRBJ2-7